The present TCR beta chain was sequenced within a study of blood T cell repertoires in COVID-19. The data were produced by immunoSEQ multiplex PCR, yet TCRdb's version contains in-frame clones alone and is incomplete. The repertoire holds about 280,000 clones, just over 85% seen once, with about 3% in the top ten. The CDR3 totals 13 residues. Germline-derived CDR1 and CDR2 are MNHEY and SVGAGI. Trimming at V came to 6 bases and at J to 8 bases, leaving 9 bases not matched to a gene. What was sequenced was peripheral blood. The receptor was derived from a woman aged 25 to 39 with active or convalescent COVID-19. The V and J genes are TRBV6-5 and TRBJ1-2; TRBD1 aligns across 7 bases. The CDR3 bases are TGTGCCAGCAGCCCCGTTAGGACAGGCGGCTACACCTTC. Protein sequence: CASSPVRTGGYTF.